This T cell receptor (beta chain) was documented in a study of shared clonotypes between healthy human individuals. A remark on this clone: As yet, its antigen is unknown.

Assay used: immunoSEQ multiplex PCR; TCRdb lists only in-frame clones, some missing. This sample has 2 million to 2.5 million clones, with 80% to 95% found just once. Study outcomes and limitations: A generally larger estimated richness was seen in naive subsets than in memory subsets. It was anticipated that sequencing depth would influence how many clonotypes donors shared.

V lost 2 bases to trimming and J lost 5 bases, with 15 bases between them. Germline values: CDR1 SGHRS, CDR2 YFSETQ. The CDR3 runs to 15 residues. V gene TRBV5-1 combines with J gene TRBJ2-3; D tentatively reads TRBD1 or TRBD2 (5 bases each). Sequenced: naive CD4+ T cells from PBMCs. Subset: CD45RA+ positively selected. The sequence came from a young man in good health. Some clones in this sample may be carry-over from other donors' samples. The CDR3 is CASSFDRPGRDTQYF. CDR3 DNA: TGCGCCAGCAGCTTCGACCGCCCGGGGCGAGATACGCAGTATTTT.